This entry lists 27 T cell receptor beta chains sequenced from one sample in a study of blood T cell repertoires in COVID-19. TCRdb's copy holds only in-frame clones and misses some; the assay was immunoSEQ multiplex PCR. The repertoire includes under 150,000 clones, around 85% of them detected once, and about 18% sits in the top ten. Sequencing was carried out using peripheral blood. The receptors were gathered from an elderly woman with acute or convalescent COVID-19.

The chain recombines TRBV10-3 with TRBJ1-1; D perhaps matches TRBD1 (6 bases). The length of the CDR3 is 15 residues. Germline loops: CDR1 ENHRY, CDR2 SYGVKD. Trimming removed 3 bases from V and 1 base from J, with 12 bases in between. The CDR3 spells CAISEPGQSNTEAFF. CDR3 bases: TGTGCCATCAGTGAACCGGGACAATCGAACACTGAAGCTTTCTTT.

The J gene is TRBJ2-7, the V gene TRBV19, with 10 nucleotides matching TRBD1. The CDR3 covers 15 residues. V gave up 2 bases and J gave up 6 bases; unmatched junction bases: 7. Germline values: CDR1 LNHDA, CDR2 SQIVND (reference sequence). The CDR3 DNA follows: TGTGCCAGTAGTATAAGTTGGACAGGGGGATCCGAGCAGTACTTC. Protein: CASSISWTGGSEQYF.

The gene calls are TRBV4-3 and TRBJ1-2; 8 bases are shared with TRBD1. Germline-derived CDR1 and CDR2 are LGHNA and YSLEER. This CDR3 region has 15 residues. Trimming at V came to 1 base and at J to 3 bases, leaving 4 bases not matched to a gene. CDR3 nucleotide sequence: TGCGCCAGCAGCCAAGGCCAGGGGGCCTACTATGGCTACACCTTC. Translated, it gives CASSQGQGAYYGYTF.

The chain has TRBV30 and TRBJ1-6; the D is unclear. The germline V and J ends were trimmed by 3 bases and 5 bases, with 14 bases remaining between them. Germline V gene sequence: CDR1 GTSNPN, CDR2 SVGIG (reference sequence). This CDR3 comprises 15 residues. CDR3 sequence: CAWSGEVRNNSPLHF. CDR3 nucleotide sequence: TGTGCCTGGAGCGGAGAGGTACGGAATAATTCACCCCTCCACTTT.

The chain is built from TRBV7-2 and TRBJ1-5; 8 bases are shared with TRBD1. The CDR3 totals 15 residues. From germline, CDR1 is SGHTA and CDR2 FQGNSA. The trim removed 6 bases at V and 9 bases at J, leaving 13 bases unmatched. This CDR3 reads CASSSPQGAQGPQHF. CDR3 sequence (DNA): TGTGCCAGCAGTTCCCCCCAGGGGGCGCAAGGGCCCCAGCATTTT.

This clone was counted at least ten times. The rearrangement joins TRBV4-1 to TRBJ2-7; 8 positions match TRBD1. The CDR3 length is 17 residues. The germline gives CDR1 MGHRA, CDR2 YSYEKL. The V and J ends lost 3 bases and 3 bases, in that order; junction bases with no gene match: 13. The DNA of the CDR3 is TGCGCCAGCAGCCATGCCGCAGGGGGCCGTATAGACTACGAGCAGTACTTC. It yields the protein CASSHAAGGRIDYEQYF.

This sequence joins TRBV19 and TRBJ1-5, with a weak D call TRBD1 (5 bases). The CDR3 has 16 amino acids. Germline values: CDR1 LNHDA, CDR2 SQIVND (reference sequence). V was clipped by 3 bases and J by 8 bases, with 20 bases between them. The CDR3 reads CASSISAGPLGEPQHF. CDR3 sequence (DNA): TGTGCCAGTAGTATTTCCGCAGGGCCTTTAGGGGAGCCCCAGCATTTT. Full variable domain (rest looked up from reference TRBV19 and TRBJ1-5): DGGITQSPKYLFRKEGQNVTLSCEQNLNHDAMYWYRQDPGQGLRLIYYSQIVNDFQKGDIAEGYSVSREKKESFPLTVTSAQKNPTAFYLCASSISAGPLGEPQHFGDGTRLSIL.

This clone was counted once. The V and J genes are TRBV5-4 and TRBJ2-7; 10 bases line up with TRBD1. V lost 1 base, J lost 5 bases, and 9 bases stayed unmatched. Germline V gene data show CDR1 as SGHNT and CDR2 as YYREEE (reference sequence). The CDR3 is 16 amino acids. The CDR3 reads CASSLSPPGQGNEQYF. The CDR3 DNA reads as TGTGCCAGCAGCTTGAGCCCCCCGGGACAGGGGAACGAGCAGTACTTC. Looking up the rest from reference TRBV5-4 and TRBJ2-7 gives the full variable domain: ETGVTQSPTHLIKTRGQQVTLRCSSQSGHNTVSWYQQALGQGPQFIFQYYREEENGRGNFPPRFSGLQFPNYSSELNVNALELDDSALYLCASSLSPPGQGNEQYFGPGTRLTVT.

The sample holds one count of this clone. The chain uses TRBV18 and TRBJ1-4, with TRBD1 matching 10 bases. Looked up from germline, CDR1 is KGHSH and CDR2 is LQKENI. The J segment lost 6 bases and the V segment lost 0 bases, leaving 4 bases of the junction unmatched. The length of the CDR3 is 16 residues. The DNA of the CDR3 is TGTGCCAGCTCACCACCCGACAGGGGGCGGTATGAAAAACTGTTTTTT. Its protein product is CASSPPDRGRYEKLFF.

The genes are TRBV11-2 and TRBJ2-7; possible D gene TRBD1, 5 bases. Germline V CDR1 and CDR2: SGHAT, FQNNGV. Deletions cut 2 bases from V and 0 bases from J, with 11 bases between. The CDR3 sequence is 15 residues long. In DNA form, the CDR3 reads TGTGCCAGCAGCTTAATGCAGGGCAACTCCTACGAGCAGTACTTC. Translation: CASSLMQGNSYEQYF.

The chain couples TRBV5-4 to TRBJ1-3; 7 bases are shared with TRBD1. The CDR3 has 16 residues. J gave up 0 bases and V 3 bases, and 6 bases lay outside the gene matches. CDR1 and CDR2 from the germline V gene are SGHNT and YYREEE (reference sequence). The CDR3 nucleotides read TGTGCCAGCAGCTCGGGACAGAGGAGCTCTGGAAACACCATATATTTT. It codes for CASSSGQRSSGNTIYF.

This chain uses TRBV5-1 with TRBJ1-1; D possibly corresponds to TRBD1 (5 bases). In germline, CDR1 is SGHRS, CDR2 YFSETQ. Trimming stripped 2 bases from V and 4 bases from J, with 18 bases between. The CDR3 totals 16 residues. The CDR3, as DNA: TGCGCCAGCAGCTTTGGAGTGGGAGGGGTTATCACTGAAGCTTTCTTT. This gives the protein CASSFGVGGVITEAFF.

V and J are TRBV6-8 and TRBJ1-1; 10 positions match TRBD1. The CDR3 extends over 15 amino acids. Germline loops: CDR1 MNHGY, CDR2 SAAAGT. With 1 base clipped from V and 7 bases from J, the junction kept 6 bases outside the gene matches. The CDR3, as DNA: TGTGCCAGCAGTTACTGGGACAGGGGAGGGGTTGAAGCTTTCTTT. Translated: CASSYWDRGGVEAFF.

The chain is built from TRBV11-3 and TRBJ2-3; tentatively, D is TRBD2 (7 bases). The CDR3 covers 14 residues. V was clipped by 5 bases and J by 2 bases, with 11 bases between them. Germline V gives CDR1 SGHNT, CDR2 YENEEA. The CDR3 spells CASSRGGITDTQYF. In nucleotides, the CDR3 is TGTGCCAGCAGCAGGGGGGGGATCACAGATACGCAGTATTTT.

V gene TRBV6-5 combines with J gene TRBJ1-1; the D is unclear. CDR3 length: 13 residues. Deletions cut 6 bases from V and 0 bases from J, with 8 bases between. Germline V gene lookup returns CDR1 MNHEY and CDR2 SVGAGI. The CDR3 spells CASRSTVNTEAFF. CDR3 bases: TGTGCCAGCAGAAGCACAGTGAACACTGAAGCTTTCTTT.

This clone was found once. The rearrangement links TRBV3-1 (or the pseudogene TRBV3-2) to TRBJ1-3, with D perhaps matching TRBD1 (6 bases). Trimming shortened V by 0 bases and J by 8 bases, and 17 bases separated the two germline ends. Germline V lookup: CDR1 LGHDT, CDR2 YNNKEL (reference sequence). The CDR3 loop spans 16 amino acids. CDR3 protein: CASSQDTYNRAYTIYF. The CDR3 DNA reads as TGTGCCAGCAGCCAAGATACCTATAACAGGGCCTACACCATATATTTT.

The chain uses TRBV7-2 and TRBJ2-5; 10 bases match TRBD2. V lost 4 bases, J lost 10 bases, and 15 bases stayed unmatched. This CDR3 is built from 16 residues. The germline CDR1 and CDR2 sequences are SGHTA and FQGNSA. The CDR3, as DNA: TGTGCCAGCAGCTCAACAGCTAGCGGGGGCCGTCGGGGCCAGTACTTC. This sequence encodes CASSSTASGGRRGQYF.

There are a few counts of this clone. The rearrangement joins TRBV27 to TRBJ1-6; the match to TRBD1 covers 7 bases. CDR3 length equals 15 residues. V trimming: 8 bases; J trimming: 1 base; junction bases outside the gene matches: 5. The V gene's germline CDR1 is MNHEY and CDR2 SMNVEV (reference sequence). CDR3 nucleotide sequence: TGTGCCAGCTCTGTCAGGGGGTCCTATAATTCACCCCTCCACTTT. Protein product: CASSVRGSYNSPLHF.

V gene TRBV7-8 combines with J gene TRBJ2-3, with 11 bases fitting TRBD2. Germline CDR1 and CDR2: SGHVS and FQNEAQ. After removal of 5 bases from V and 0 bases from J, the junction contained 4 bases not matched to a gene. The CDR3 runs 16 residues. The CDR3, as DNA: TGTGCCAGCAGCCCATGGACTAGCGGGAGCACAGATACGCAGTATTTT. Translated, it gives CASSPWTSGSTDTQYF.

V gene TRBV4-2 combines with J gene TRBJ1-5; D may be TRBD1 (5 bases). V lost 0 bases and J lost 6, with 12 bases in between. Germline CDR1 reads LGHNA; CDR2 reads YNFKEQ. This CDR3 is built from 15 residues. The CDR3 bases are TGTGCCAGCAGCCAAGACCAACAGGTCTTTCAGCCCCAGCATTTT. It yields the protein CASSQDQQVFQPQHF.

The chain carries TRBV4-3 and TRBJ2-2, with 10 bases lining up with TRBD2. Unmatched junction bases numbered 4, after V lost 4 bases and J lost 5 bases. Germline CDR1 LGHNA, CDR2 YSLEER. The CDR3 has 15 amino acids. The CDR3 sequence: CASSRSGGYTGELFF. In DNA, the CDR3 is TGCGCCAGCAGCCGTAGCGGGGGGTATACCGGGGAGCTGTTTTTT.

The chain links TRBV30 to TRBJ1-1; TRBD1 agrees at 11 bases. This CDR3 has 15 amino acids. V shed 2 bases, J shed 4 bases, and the junction held 6 bases outside the gene matches. Per the germline V gene, CDR1 is GTSNPN and CDR2 is SVGIG (reference sequence). The CDR3 nucleotides are TGTGCCTGGAGTCGAGACGGGACAGGGGGCACTGAAGCTTTCTTT. It encodes CAWSRDGTGGTEAFF.

The chain couples TRBV19 to TRBJ2-2, with 7 bases that match TRBD1. The V gene end was trimmed by 9 bases and the J gene end by 6 bases; junction bases not matched to a gene: 7. This CDR3 contains 13 residues. Per the germline V gene, CDR1 is LNHDA and CDR2 is SQIVND (reference sequence). The CDR3 coding sequence is TGTGCCAGCCGACAGGGCCGGGCCGGGGAGCTGTTTTTT. It encodes CASRQGRAGELFF.

This clone was detected a few times. The V gene is TRBV19, the J gene TRBJ1-1; TRBD1 might be the D (6 bases). Trimming stripped 3 bases from V and 1 base from J, with 9 bases between. Germline CDR1 is LNHDA and CDR2 is SQIVND (reference sequence). The CDR3 has 14 amino acids. The CDR3 DNA sequence: TGTGCCAGTAGTATTCCGGGACAGAACACTGAAGCTTTCTTT. Its protein product is CASSIPGQNTEAFF.

The V gene is TRBV19, the J gene TRBJ2-7; 9 bases map to TRBD1. Trimming at V came to 8 bases and at J to 0 bases, leaving 2 bases not matched to a gene. This CDR3 is built from 13 residues. Germline CDR1 reads LNHDA; CDR2 reads SQIVND (reference sequence). The CDR3 DNA sequence: TGTGCCAGTGGGGACAGGGTCTCCTACGAGCAGTACTTC. It encodes CASGDRVSYEQYF. Variable domain in full (rest from reference TRBV19 and TRBJ2-7): DGGITQSPKYLFRKEGQNVTLSCEQNLNHDAMYWYRQDPGQGLRLIYYSQIVNDFQKGDIAEGYSVSREKKESFPLTVTSAQKNPTAFYLCASGDRVSYEQYFGPGTRLTVT.

V is TRBV5-8 and J is TRBJ1-2, with D hard to call. Trimming left V 5 bases short and J 8 bases short, with 16 bases between. This CDR3 region has 13 residues. Germline V gene sequence: CDR1 SGHTS, CDR2 YDEGEE. DNA for the CDR3: TGTGCCAGCAGTGTCAGGTCGGCCTGGGGCTACACCTTC. This gives the protein CASSVRSAWGYTF.

The chain has TRBV30 and TRBJ1-1; D is perhaps TRBD1 (6 bases). The CDR3 consists of 13 residues. The germline gives CDR1 GTSNPN, CDR2 SVGIG (reference sequence). Trimming removed 0 bases from V and 7 bases from J, with 12 bases in between. The CDR3 spells CAWSVRGAREAFF. CDR3 DNA sequence: TGTGCCTGGAGTGTTCGGGGGGCGCGTGAAGCTTTCTTT. The variable domain in full, with the rest retrieved from reference TRBV30 and TRBJ1-1, is SQTIHQWPATLVQPVGSPLSLECTVEGTSNPNLYWYRQAAGRGLQLLFYSVGIGQISSEVPQNLSASRPQDRQFILSSKKLLLSDSGFYLCAWSVRGAREAFFGQGTRLTVV.